This TCR beta chain derives from a study of CD8+ T cells in alopecia areata. The V and J ends lost 0 bases and 5 bases respectively, with 16 bases between them. Germline lookup yields CDR1 GTSNPN and CDR2 SVGIG (reference sequence). This CDR3 is 15 amino acids long. This clone has a handful of counts. What it binds is unknown. The treatment denotes: oral pan-JAK inhibitor, 5-10 mg twice daily. Reverse transcription of extracted RNA yielded cDNA, which provided the sequencing template. Libraries were prepared by immunoSEQ multiplex PCR; TCRdb keeps only in-frame clonotypes and omits some of them. The sample lists under 350,000 clones, roughly 50% occurring once. Findings of the study overall: Tofacitinib significantly lowered scalp clonality and expanded CD8+ clones among the top 100. Normal skin's resident alphabeta T cells are sequenced alongside lesional scalp T cells. One nonresponder leaves baseline CD8+ expansion's link to response uncertain. Tofacitinib did not eliminate many expanded lesional clones from scalp or blood.

The V call is TRBV30, the J call TRBJ1-1; no clear D. This material consisted of CD4+ T cells sorted from blood, taken at week 24, from a patient treated with tofacitinib. The origin of this receptor is a human donor with alopecia areata. CDR3 amino acids: CAWSVDYPLGTEAFF. The DNA for the CDR3 is TGTGCCTGGAGTGTTGACTACCCCTTGGGTACTGAAGCTTTCTTT.